A selection of T cell receptor beta chains follows, all from one sample in a study of control samples from healthy donors and cancer patients. Here immunoSEQ multiplex PCR was the method, and the copy in TCRdb shows in-frame clones only, minus some. The sample yields 170,000 or so clones, 94% seen once. Sequencing was performed on blood. Every receptor here comes from a woman in her late teens or twenties in good health. Both conserved end residues are part of each CDR3. The size field is filled for only some rows; it gives once, few, many or a size class.

NA | TRBJ2-7 | TRBV2 | CASSSRTPEQYF
NA | TRBJ1-6 | TRBV6-5 | CASSYGPTNSPLHF
NA | TRBJ2-3 | TRBV9 | CASSASGDTQYF
NA | TRBJ1-2 | TRBV19 | CASQTGLLPWHAYGYTF
NA | TRBJ1-5 | TRBV6-1 | CASSENQPQHF
NA | TRBJ2-3 | TRBV11-3 | CASSLETRRFSDTQYF
NA | TRBJ1-5 | TRBV10-3 | CAIRPDGGQPQHF
NA | TRBJ2-4 | TRBV19 | CASSRDWRGEKYF
NA | TRBJ1-4 | TRBV19 | CASKKGTTGEKLFF
once | TRBJ2-7 | TRBV6-5 | CASIRTGSSYEQYF
NA | TRBJ2-1 | TRBV5-5 | CASSLEGVGNSYNEQFF
NA | TRBJ2-7 | TRBV25-1 | CASSRQGDVQYF
NA | TRBJ1-2 | TRBV19 | CASSTRGGYTF
NA | TRBJ1-1 | TRBV5-1 | CASRTGNMNTEAFF
NA | TRBJ1-2 | TRBV28 | CASSFRGGYGYTF
NA | TRBJ2-3 | TRBV12-3/TRBV12-4 | CASSLGRDTQYF
NA | TRBJ1-4 | TRBV28 | CAARRQGATNEKLFF
NA | TRBJ1-2 | TRBV24-1 | CATSDPGGGPGYTF
NA | TRBJ1-1 | TRBV27 | CASSLTPGRGEAFF
NA | TRBJ2-3 | TRBV2 | CASTSAGTDTQYF
NA | TRBJ2-5 | TRBV12-3/TRBV12-4 | CASSSPTQETQYF
NA | TRBJ1-2 | TRBV12-3/TRBV12-4 | CASTDTGDGYTF
NA | TRBJ1-4 | TRBV4-3 | CASSQDSPATNEKLFF
few | TRBJ1-3 | TRBV12-3/TRBV12-4 | CATHRTGGNTIYF
NA | TRBJ1-1 | TRBV5-4 | CASSSARGLNTEAFF
NA | TRBJ1-4 | TRBV2 | CASNMGGQASANEKLFF
NA | TRBJ1-3 | TRBV19 | CASRQGAGGNTIYF
NA | TRBJ1-2 | TRBV11-2 | CASSWDSVGDYGYTF
once | TRBJ2-7 | TRBV6-6 | CASSYSKRDASYEQYF
NA | TRBJ1-2 | TRBV15 | CATSRDPRTNYGYTF
NA | TRBJ1-1 | TRBV10-3 | CAISRTGVGTEAFF
NA | TRBJ1-2 | TRBV28 | CASSLQGAGETSYGYTF
NA | TRBJ2-2 | TRBV9 | CASSVVGGTGELFF
NA | TRBJ2-1 | TRBV7-9 | CASKAGTGNEQFF
NA | TRBJ1-2 | TRBV6-5 | CASSYAGWGANNGYTF
NA | TRBJ2-7 | TRBV28 | CASSRLLYEQYF
NA | TRBJ2-3 | TRBV5-8 | CASSLRWTSGSTDTQYF
NA | TRBJ1-1 | TRBV11-3 | CASSPRTGGGTEAFF
once | TRBJ1-1 | TRBV6-5 | CASSTTWTGETEAFF
NA | TRBJ1-6 | TRBV19 | CASSIGTRNSPLHF
few | TRBJ2-5 | TRBV5-6 | CASSLRGGQGFWEETQYF
NA | TRBJ1-6 | TRBV18 | CASSPRLGDNSPLHF
NA | TRBJ1-4 | TRBV7-6 | CASSYTPGRTNEKLFF
NA | TRBJ1-6 | TRBV3-1/TRBV3-2 | CASSHRGIGSPLHF
NA | TRBJ2-3 | TRBV6-6 | CASRKGGGWGADTQYF
NA | TRBJ2-7 | TRBV13 | CASSRGRPHLEEQYF
NA | TRBJ1-1 | TRBV3-1/TRBV3-2 | CASSGGSLGTEAFF
NA | TRBJ2-5 | TRBV2 | CASSAGVSGAFQETQYF
NA | TRBJ1-4 | TRBV28 | CASSPDRGNEKLFF
NA | TRBJ2-3 | TRBV18 | CASSPPSRAGDTQYF
NA | TRBJ2-5 | TRBV3-1/TRBV3-2 | CASSQGERTQYF
NA | TRBJ2-3 | TRBV15 | CATSREGGADTQYF
NA | TRBJ1-1 | TRBV14 | CASSQDKTRQPLTAFF
NA | TRBJ2-2 | TRBV5-6 | CASSYGNTGELFF
NA | TRBJ1-3 | TRBV4-2 | CASSQAGAVRFSGNTIYF
NA | TRBJ1-2 | TRBV5-6 | CASSSSGAGNGYTF
few | TRBJ1-6 | TRBV28 | CASSRRQSNSPLHF